This TCR beta chain stems from a study of T cells in Graves' hyperthyroidism and ophthalmopathy. General study results and limits: Ophthalmopathy cases were set apart from stable hyperthyroidism by a 13 V-J model. Most thyroid clonotypes expanded above 0.001 appeared in blood too.

Looked up from germline, CDR1 is GTSNPN and CDR2 is SVGIG (reference sequence). CDR3 size: 15 residues. The ends were cut back, 2 bases at V and 4 bases at J, with 17 bases in the middle. Amplified TCR beta CDR3 regions came from RNA transcripts. A first-round RT-PCR of the TCR CDR3 used the HTBI primer set. TCRdb analysed the multiplex PCR reads with MiXCR anew, one entry per CDR3 protein. The sample records approximately 590,000 distinct CDR3 sequences, more than 15% being singletons. The study enrolled patients aged 18 to 65 with newly diagnosed hyperthyroidism of under 2 months' duration. The source of the PBMCs was around 9 ml of fresh peripheral blood. This clonotype was seen ten or more times. As yet, its antigen is unknown.

Sequencing input: blood. This chain uses TRBV30 with TRBJ1-1, with D tentatively TRBD1 (6 bases). This receptor was taken from a woman in her 30s with Graves' hyperthyroidism. The chain's CDR3 is CAWSQKTGGVTEAFF. The DNA of the CDR3 is TGTGCCTGGAGTCAGAAGACAGGTGGGGTCACTGAAGCTTTCTTT. The full variable domain, in which reference TRBV30 and TRBJ1-1 provide the parts outside the CDR3, is SQTIHQWPATLVQPVGSPLSLECTVEGTSNPNLYWYRQAAGRGLQLLFYSVGIGQISSEVPQNLSASRPQDRQFILSSKKLLLSDSGFYLCAWSQKTGGVTEAFFGQGTRLTVV.